A single sample gave rise to the 6 T cell receptor beta chains below, sequenced in a study of T cell clonality in common variable immunodeficiency. Some clones are missing from TCRdb's copy, which holds only in-frame ones; the method was immunoSEQ multiplex PCR. Singletons are absent from the sample, which has about 39,000 clones. Material: peripheral blood mononuclear cells. Receptors were obtained from a person between 18 and 69 years old in good health.

This clone has at least ten counts. The read terminates 3 residues ahead of where the CDR3 ends, so the germline J gene completes it. The V call is TRBV20-1, the J call TRBJ2-1, with 13 bases aligning to TRBD2. CDR1 DFQATT and CDR2 SNEGSKA come from the germline V gene (reference sequence). V was pared by 6 bases and J by 9 bases, with 8 bases of the junction left unmatched. This CDR3 is 14 amino acids long. The sequenced part of the CDR3 DNA is TGCAGTGCCCGACTAGCGGGAGGCCCCATTGAG. Translation gives CSARLAGGPIE. The full-length CDR3 reads as CSARLAGGPIEQFF.

In its sample, this clone was seen many times. The read ends 3 residues before the CDR3 terminus; that terminus is restored from the germline J gene. The chain employs TRBV9 and TRBJ2-7; the D gene is possibly TRBD1 (6 bases). V lost 4 bases and J 4 bases, leaving 18 bases between the germline ends. Germline lookup yields CDR1 SGDLS and CDR2 YYNGEE. The CDR3 has 15 amino acids. The CDR3 region is CASSNNPGHNYEQYF. CDR3 DNA, as far as it was read: TGTGCCAGCAGCAATAATCCGGGACACAATTACGAG.

The table lists this clone with many counts. Sequencing ends 3 residues short of the CDR3 end; the germline J gene provides the rest. The rearrangement uses TRBV19 and TRBJ2-2; 10 nucleotides align to TRBD2. The CDR3 is made up of 16 amino acids. Per the germline V gene, CDR1 is LNHDA and CDR2 is SQIVND (reference sequence). V shed 6 bases, J shed 4 bases, and the junction held 8 bases outside the gene matches. CDR3 sequence: CASRRLAGVSTGELFF. Partial CDR3 DNA: TGTGCCAGTAGAAGGCTAGCGGGAGTCTCCACCGGGGAG.

This clone showed up many times. The observed sequence ends 3 residues before the CDR3 terminus, with the missing tail filled in from the germline J gene. V and J are TRBV30 and TRBJ1-4; 9 nucleotides line up with TRBD1. The CDR3 spans 13 residues. CDR1 GTSNPN and CDR2 SVGIG come from the germline V gene (reference sequence). With V trimmed by 7 bases and J by 4 bases, 4 bases remained unmatched. CDR3 DNA (partial): TGTGCCTCCACAGGGGGCGATAATGAAAAA. As protein: CASTGGDNEK. The full CDR3 sequence reads CASTGGDNEKLFF.

This clone came up many times. Read data end 3 residues before the CDR3 end; the end is taken from the germline J gene. The gene calls are TRBV29-1 and TRBJ1-2, with D unclear. The ends were cut back, 4 bases at V and 3 bases at J, with 6 bases in the middle. The CDR3 is 11 amino acids. CDR1 and CDR2 (germline): SQVTM, ANQGSEA. Incomplete CDR3 DNA: TGCAGCGTTGTAGTGGACTATGGC. Protein: CSVVVDYG. The full CDR3 sequence reads CSVVVDYGYTF.

This clone was counted many times. The missing CDR3 end, 3 residues past where the read stops, is filled in from the germline J gene. The V and J genes are TRBV5-1 and TRBJ2-5; D gene ambiguous. The CDR3 is 11 residues long. Germline CDR1 SGHRS, CDR2 YFSETQ. Trimming cost V 2 bases and J 5 bases, with 4 bases left between them. Here the CDR3 reads CASSFGETQYF. CDR3 DNA (partial): TGCGCCAGCAGCTTTGGCGAGACC.